This TCR beta chain was profiled in a study of CD8 T cells in ankylosing spondylitis. Findings and caveats of the study: Significant enrichment of disease-linked clones was reportedly seen in matched ankylosing spondylitis synovial fluid. The study identified a TCR beta motif of several highly homologous variants that appeared characteristic of ankylosing spondylitis blood.

Researchers built TCR beta libraries using quantitative 5'-RACE with molecular barcodes. One entry per CDR3 protein results from TCRdb running MiXCR on the 5' RACE reads. This sample has under 250,000 distinct CDR3 sequences, with more than 5.5% found just once. The table lists this clonotype with many counts. Its antigen is still unknown. The clonotype originates from a male donor with ankylosing spondylitis. What was sequenced was blood, either unsorted or a sorted T cell fraction (not recorded which).

CDR3 residues: CASSQDPREQFF. As DNA, the CDR3 is TGCGCCAGCAGCCAAGATCCGCGGGAGCAGTTCTTC. The chain combines TRBV4-1 with TRBJ2-1; no clear D gene. Trimming pared 0 bases from V and 10 bases from J, leaving 7 bases between. Per the germline V gene, CDR1 is MGHRA and CDR2 is YSYEKL. The CDR3 is 12 amino acids.